This T cell receptor (beta chain) stems from a study of CD8+ T cells in alopecia areata. Findings and caveats of the study: Higher clonality than in normal scalp was seen in lesional scalp, especially alopecia totalis/universalis. Sequence data from scalp samples additionally include resident alphabeta T cells of normal skin.

Extracted RNA was reverse transcribed, and the resulting cDNA served as sequencing template. The data were produced by immunoSEQ multiplex PCR, yet TCRdb's version contains in-frame clones alone and is incomplete. The table shows 30,000 to 40,000 clones, with 60% to 85% occurring only once. The CDR3 sequence is 15 residues long. Germline loops: CDR1 MGHRA, CDR2 YSYEKL. V shed 3 bases and J shed 6 bases, with 18 bases lying between them. For this clone: The antigen remains unidentified.

Peripheral blood samples and lesional scalp punch biopsies were obtained from alopecia areata patients. Both CD4+ and CD8+ T cells were separated by sorting PBMCs. This TCR came from a human donor with alopecia areata. The sequenced sample was NKG2D-low CD8+ T cells sorted from blood. The genes are TRBV4-1 and TRBJ2-7; D is perhaps TRBD2 (6 bases). In nucleotides, the CDR3 is TGCGCCAGCAGCCAGCTTAGCGGCTTATTCTCCGAGCAGTACTTC. It specifies CASSQLSGLFSEQYF.